Following are 12 T cell receptor beta chains from one sample sequenced in a study of shared clonotypes between healthy human individuals. Profiled with immunoSEQ multiplex PCR; TCRdb holds only in-frame clones, not every one. This sample yields approximately 530,000 clones, of which roughly 95% are seen a single time; 0.05% to 0.07% belongs to the top ten. The sequencing sample was made of naive CD4+ T cells sorted from blood. The subset: CD45RA+ positively selected. The receptor source for this set is a woman aged 25 to 39 in good health.

J is TRBJ2-3 and V is TRBV6-1, with D perhaps matching TRBD1 or TRBD2 (6 bases each). The V gene lost 4 bases and the J gene lost 0 bases, with 11 bases spanning the gap. CDR3 length equals 15 residues. From germline, CDR1 is MNHNS and CDR2 SASEGT. The CDR3 DNA sequence: TGTGCCAGCAGTGGCGGGACACTCAGCACAGATACGCAGTATTTT. As protein: CASSGGTLSTDTQYF.

The chain links TRBV28 to TRBJ2-7; unclear D gene. V lost 6 bases and J 2 bases, leaving 14 bases between the germline ends. Germline CDR1 reads MDHEN; CDR2 reads SYDVKM. This CDR3 region has 14 residues. The CDR3, as DNA: TGTGCCAGCAGCCGAGGTCCCGGAACCTACGAGCAGTACTTC. Translated: CASSRGPGTYEQYF.

The chain couples TRBV5-4 to TRBJ1-4; TRBD1 agrees at 8 bases. Germline V gene lookup returns CDR1 SGHNT and CDR2 YYREEE (reference sequence). V was pared by 0 bases and J by 5 bases, with 6 bases of the junction left unmatched. This CDR3 has 16 amino acids. CDR3 DNA: TGTGCCAGCAGCTTGGCAGTACAGGGGGGAAATGAAAAACTGTTTTTT. Its protein is CASSLAVQGGNEKLFF.

This clone was seen a single time. CDR3 sequence: CASSFTAGNYEQYF. In DNA, the CDR3 is TGTGCCAGCAGCTTTACAGCGGGGAACTACGAGCAGTACTTC. This chain links TRBV11-2 with TRBJ2-7, with 7 nucleotides matching TRBD2. This CDR3 has 14 amino acids. Germline CDR1 and CDR2: SGHAT and FQNNGV. Trimming at V came to 3 bases and at J to 3 bases, leaving 5 bases not matched to a gene.

The sample holds one count of this clone. The V call is TRBV18, the J call TRBJ1-2, with D uncertain. CDR1 KGHSH and CDR2 LQKENI come from the germline V gene. V lost 4 bases, J lost 2 bases, and 11 bases lay in between. This CDR3 is 14 amino acids long. CDR3 in amino acids: CASSRQDRNYGYTF. The DNA of the CDR3 is TGTGCCAGCTCACGACAAGACCGGAACTATGGCTACACCTTC. Full variable domain (missing parts from reference TRBV18 and TRBJ1-2): NAGVMQNPRHLVRRRGQEARLRCSPMKGHSHVYWYRQLPEEGLKFMVYLQKENIIDESGMPKERFSAEFPKEGPSILRIQQVVRGDSAAYFCASSRQDRNYGYTFGSGTRLTVV.

This clone appeared a single time. The chain recombines TRBV5-1 with TRBJ2-2; perhaps TRBD2 as D (6 bases). Trimming took 1 base from V and 6 from J, leaving 22 bases between them. Germline loops: CDR1 SGHRS, CDR2 YFSETQ. The CDR3 spans 18 residues. In DNA form, the CDR3 reads TGCGCCAGCAGCTTGACTCGGATGGGGGGTAGCGGCTCCGGGGAGCTGTTTTTT. This codes for CASSLTRMGGSGSGELFF.

Comments on this clone: Other DNA sequences of this sample code for an identical CDR3. V gene TRBV9 combines with J gene TRBJ2-3, with TRBD2 as a possible D gene (5 bases). CDR1 and CDR2 (germline): SGDLS, YYNGEE. Trimming removed 0 bases from V and 1 base from J, with 12 bases in between. The CDR3 is 16 residues long. In DNA form, the CDR3 reads TGTGCCAGCAGCGTAGGTTCGCTAGCTGGCACAGATACGCAGTATTTT. Protein product: CASSVGSLAGTDTQYF.

The chain joins TRBV18 to TRBJ1-2; D perhaps matches TRBD1 (5 bases). V lost 2 bases to trimming and J lost 3 bases, with 16 bases between them. The V gene's germline CDR1 is KGHSH and CDR2 LQKENI. This CDR3 is built from 16 residues. CDR3 sequence (DNA): TGTGCCAGCTCACCAACATCAGGGTCGGTTGACTATGGCTACACCTTC. Translated, it gives CASSPTSGSVDYGYTF.

V gene TRBV7-3 combines with J gene TRBJ1-1; TRBD1 aligns across 7 bases. Losses at the gene ends were 5 bases for V and 5 bases for J; bases not matched to a gene: 14. CDR3 length: 16 residues. Germline V CDR1 and CDR2: SGHTA, FQGTGA. The CDR3 DNA reads TGTGCCAGCAGCCACTCGGGAGAGGGGGCGTTTACTGAAGCTTTCTTT. It translates to CASSHSGEGAFTEAFF.

V and J are TRBV30 and TRBJ1-1, with 9 bases that match TRBD1. CDR1 is GTSNPN and CDR2 is SVGIG in the germline V gene (reference sequence). CDR3 length equals 14 residues. Trimming removed 0 bases from V and 9 bases from J; junction bases left unmatched: 8. CDR3 sequence (DNA): TGTGCCTGGAGTGTCCGGGACAGGGAGTCTCAAGCTTTCTTT. Encoded protein: CAWSVRDRESQAFF.

This rearrangement joins TRBV7-8 to TRBJ1-5; D is unclear. This CDR3 has 17 residues. Deletions cut 1 base from V and 4 bases from J, with 17 bases between. Germline assignment: CDR1 SGHVS and CDR2 FQNEAQ. CDR3 nucleotide sequence: TGTGCCAGCAGCTTAGACGTCTGGGAGGGTCGAAATCAGCCCCAGCATTTT. This encodes CASSLDVWEGRNQPQHF.

The chain carries TRBV28 and TRBJ1-6; no clear D. CDR3 length: 12 residues. Germline V gene sequence: CDR1 MDHEN, CDR2 SYDVKM. V lost 6 bases and J lost 9, with 9 bases in between. The CDR3 sequence is CASSWEVSPLHF. The DNA for the CDR3 is TGTGCCAGCAGCTGGGAGGTTTCACCCCTCCACTTT.